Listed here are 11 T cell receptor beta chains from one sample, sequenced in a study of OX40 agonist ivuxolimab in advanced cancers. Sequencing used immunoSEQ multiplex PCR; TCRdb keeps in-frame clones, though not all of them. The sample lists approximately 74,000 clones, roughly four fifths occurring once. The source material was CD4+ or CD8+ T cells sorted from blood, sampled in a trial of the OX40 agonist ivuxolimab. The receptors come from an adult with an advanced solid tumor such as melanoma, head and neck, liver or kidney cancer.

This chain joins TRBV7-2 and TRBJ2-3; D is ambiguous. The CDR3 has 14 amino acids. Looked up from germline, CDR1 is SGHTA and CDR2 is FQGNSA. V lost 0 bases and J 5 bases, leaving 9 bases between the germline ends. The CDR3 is CASSLATYQDTQYF. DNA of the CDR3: TGTGCCAGCAGCTTAGCAACCTATCAAGATACGCAGTATTTT. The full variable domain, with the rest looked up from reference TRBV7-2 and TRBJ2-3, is GAGVSQSPSNKVTEKGKDVELRCDPISGHTALYWYRQSLGQGLEFLIYFQGNSAPDKSGLPSDRFSAERTGGSVSTLTIQRTQQEDSAVYLCASSLATYQDTQYFGPGTRLTVL.

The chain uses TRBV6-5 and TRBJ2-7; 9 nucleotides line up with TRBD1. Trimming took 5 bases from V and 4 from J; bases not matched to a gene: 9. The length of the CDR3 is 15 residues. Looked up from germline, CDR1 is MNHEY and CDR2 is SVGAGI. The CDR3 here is CASSPRRDRVYEQYF. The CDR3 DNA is TGTGCCAGCAGTCCCCGCCGGGACAGGGTGTACGAGCAGTACTTC.

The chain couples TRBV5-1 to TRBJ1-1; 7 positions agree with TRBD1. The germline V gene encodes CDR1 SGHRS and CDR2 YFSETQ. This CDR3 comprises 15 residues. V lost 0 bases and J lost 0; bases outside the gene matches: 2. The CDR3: CASSLVGTVNTEAFF. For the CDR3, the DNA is TGCGCCAGCAGCTTGGTGGGGACAGTGAACACTGAAGCTTTCTTT. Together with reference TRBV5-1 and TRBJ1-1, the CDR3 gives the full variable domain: KAGVTQTPRYLIKTRGQQVTLSCSPISGHRSVSWYQQTPGQGLQFLFEYFSETQRNKGNFPGRFSGRQFSNSRSEMNVSTLELGDSALYLCASSLVGTVNTEAFFGQGTRLTVV.

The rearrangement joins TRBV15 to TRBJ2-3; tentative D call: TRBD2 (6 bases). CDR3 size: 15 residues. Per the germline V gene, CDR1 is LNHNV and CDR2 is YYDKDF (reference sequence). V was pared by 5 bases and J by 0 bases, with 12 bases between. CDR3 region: CATSGGLRSTDTQYF. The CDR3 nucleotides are TGTGCCACCAGCGGGGGACTTCGGAGCACAGATACGCAGTATTTT.

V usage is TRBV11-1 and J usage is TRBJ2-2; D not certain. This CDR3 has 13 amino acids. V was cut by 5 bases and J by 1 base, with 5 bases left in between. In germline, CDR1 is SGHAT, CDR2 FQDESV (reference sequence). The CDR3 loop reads CASSPWNTGELFF. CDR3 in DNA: TGTGCCAGCAGCCCCTGGAACACCGGGGAGCTGTTTTTT.

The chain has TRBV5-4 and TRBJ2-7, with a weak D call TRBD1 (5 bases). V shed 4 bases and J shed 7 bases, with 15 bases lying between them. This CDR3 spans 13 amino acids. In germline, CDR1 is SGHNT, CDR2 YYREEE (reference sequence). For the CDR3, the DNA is TGTGCCAGCAGCCGGACCCCCTCAGGGGAGCAGTACTTC. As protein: CASSRTPSGEQYF.

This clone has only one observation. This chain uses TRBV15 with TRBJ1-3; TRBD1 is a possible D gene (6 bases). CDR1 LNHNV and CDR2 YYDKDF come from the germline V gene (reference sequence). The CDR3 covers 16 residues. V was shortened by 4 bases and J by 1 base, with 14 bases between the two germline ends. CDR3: CATSKTLQGSGNTIYF. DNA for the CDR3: TGTGCCACCAGCAAGACCCTACAGGGATCTGGAAACACCATATATTTT. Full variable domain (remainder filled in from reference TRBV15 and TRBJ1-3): DAMVIQNPRYQVTQFGKPVTLSCSQTLNHNVMYWYQQKSSQAPKLLFHYYDKDFNNEADTPDNFQSRRPNTSFCFLDIRSPGLGDTAMYLCATSKTLQGSGNTIYFGEGSWLTVV.

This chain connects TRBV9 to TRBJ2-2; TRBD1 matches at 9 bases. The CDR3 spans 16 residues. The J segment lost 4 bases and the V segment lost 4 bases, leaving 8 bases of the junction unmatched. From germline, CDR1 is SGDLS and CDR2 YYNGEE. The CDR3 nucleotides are TGTGCCAGCAGCCCCACAGGGGGCATGAGCACCGGGGAGCTGTTTTTT. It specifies CASSPTGGMSTGELFF.

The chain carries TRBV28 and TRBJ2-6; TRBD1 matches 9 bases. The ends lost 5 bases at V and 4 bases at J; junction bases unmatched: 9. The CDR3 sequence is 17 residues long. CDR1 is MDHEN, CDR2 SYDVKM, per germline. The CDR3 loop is CASSPPTGGVGANVLTF. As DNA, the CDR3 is TGTGCCAGCAGTCCCCCGACAGGGGGAGTGGGGGCCAACGTCCTGACTTTC.

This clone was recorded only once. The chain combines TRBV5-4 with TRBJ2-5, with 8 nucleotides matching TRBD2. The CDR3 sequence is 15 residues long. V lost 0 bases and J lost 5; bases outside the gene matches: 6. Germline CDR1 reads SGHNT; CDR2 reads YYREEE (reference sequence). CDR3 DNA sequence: TGTGCCAGCAGCTTGGGATCGGGAGGGGACGAGACCCAGTACTTC. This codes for CASSLGSGGDETQYF.

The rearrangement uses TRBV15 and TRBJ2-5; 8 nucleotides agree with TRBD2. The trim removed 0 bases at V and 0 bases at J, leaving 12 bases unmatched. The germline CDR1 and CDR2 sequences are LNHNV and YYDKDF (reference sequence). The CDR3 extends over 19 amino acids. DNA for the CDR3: TGTGCCACCAGCAGAGATACGAGGGGGGTAGCGGGATACCAAGAGACCCAGTACTTC. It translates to CATSRDTRGVAGYQETQYF.